This TCR beta chain was observed in a study of response to subunit inactivated influenza vaccine. Study-wide results and caveats: The authors offered the suggestion that each seasonal influenza vaccination recruits few new T cells.

Points on this clonotype: The antigen remains undetermined.

TCRdb redid the calling of the RT-PCR reads with MiXCR, one entry per CDR3 protein. The sample lists about 520,000 distinct CDR3 sequences, over 25% occurring once. Germline V lookup: CDR1 KGHSH, CDR2 LQKENI. The CDR3 is made up of 15 amino acids. Deletions cut 2 bases from V and 0 bases from J, with 10 bases between. Sequences were derived from CD4+ T cells sorted from PBMCs, sampled around 5 days after vaccination. The chain is built from TRBV18 and TRBJ1-1, with D perhaps matching TRBD1 (5 bases). This TCR was sampled from a man over 45 who received an inactivated influenza vaccine. The CDR3 region is CASSPGWGMNTEAFF. CDR3 DNA: TGTGCCAGCTCACCAGGATGGGGCATGAACACTGAAGCTTTCTTT.